What follows are 8 T cell receptor beta chains derived from one specimen sequenced in a study of blood T cell repertoires in COVID-19. The assay was immunoSEQ multiplex PCR, and TCRdb's table has in-frame clones only and misses some. The sample carries about 500,000 clones, 89% recorded once. Sequencing was performed on peripheral blood. Every receptor here comes from a man aged 18 to 30 with COVID-19, enrolled during active disease.

This clone was seen more than once but under ten times. The sample holds other DNA sequences that translate to the same CDR3. The V and J genes are TRBV3-1 (or the pseudogene TRBV3-2) and TRBJ1-5, with D possibly being TRBD1 (6 bases). CDR3 length: 14 amino acids. Germline V gene sequence: CDR1 LGHDT, CDR2 YNNKEL (reference sequence). Trimming removed 0 bases at V and 6 bases at J, with 9 bases between. The CDR3 coding sequence is TGTGCCAGCAGCCAAGAGGGAGGGGGTCAGCCCCAGCATTTT. This sequence encodes CASSQEGGGQPQHF.

CDR3 nucleotide sequence: TGTGCCAGCACCCGTTGGGTTGGCGGGAGGGGCGATTACAATGAGCAGTTCTTC. This sequence encodes CASTRWVGGRGDYNEQFF. The chain recombines TRBV7-9 with TRBJ2-1; TRBD2 matches 9 bases. The CDR3 is made up of 18 amino acids. From germline, CDR1 is SEHNR and CDR2 FQNEAQ (reference sequence). Losses at the gene ends were 7 bases for V and 4 bases for J; bases not matched to a gene: 17. Variable domain in full (rest from reference TRBV7-9 and TRBJ2-1): DTGVSQNPRHKITKRGQNVTFRCDPISEHNRLYWYRQTLGQGPEFLTYFQNEAQLEKSRLLSDRFSAERPKGSFSTLEIQRTEQGDSAMYLCASTRWVGGRGDYNEQFFGPGTRLTVL.

The rearrangement joins TRBV10-2 to TRBJ1-2; TRBD1 is a possible D gene (5 bases). Trimming cost V 3 bases and J 8 bases, with 16 bases left between them. The CDR3 is 14 amino acids. The germline V gene has CDR1 WSHSY and CDR2 SAAADI. The CDR3: CASSESREGRGYTF. DNA of the CDR3: TGCGCCAGCAGTGAATCCAGGGAGGGACGGGGCTACACCTTC.

The CDR3 is CSARLGAGSFSEAGELFF. CDR3 nucleotides: TGCAGCGCTCGGTTAGGTGCGGGGTCGTTTAGTGAGGCCGGGGAGCTGTTTTTT. The chain is built from TRBV29-1 and TRBJ2-2, with TRBD2 as a possible D gene (6 bases). Trimming took off 7 bases at V and 6 bases at J, with 30 bases between the two ends. Germline V gene sequence: CDR1 SQVTM, CDR2 ANQGSEA. The CDR3 has 18 amino acids.

The V gene is TRBV18, the J gene TRBJ2-3; maybe TRBD1 (6 bases). Germline V gene lookup returns CDR1 KGHSH and CDR2 LQKENI. CDR3 length equals 15 residues. V was cut by 1 base and J by 5 bases, with 13 bases left in between. DNA for the CDR3: TGTGCCAGCTCACCACGGTTACAGGGAATAGATACGCAGTATTTT. It is translated as CASSPRLQGIDTQYF.

This chain uses TRBV5-5 with TRBJ2-7; the D is unclear. Germline values: CDR1 SGHKS, CDR2 YYEKEE (reference sequence). Between the trimmed V and J ends, which lost 2 bases and 1 base, there was a span of 10 bases. The CDR3 has 14 amino acids. The CDR3 spells CASSFRLTSYEQYF. CDR3 nucleotide sequence: TGTGCCAGCAGCTTCCGGCTGACATCCTACGAGCAGTACTTC. Based on the CDR3 plus reference TRBV5-5 and TRBJ2-7, the full variable domain is DAGVTQSPTHLIKTRGQQVTLRCSPISGHKSVSWYQQVLGQGPQFIFQYYEKEERGRGNFPDRFSARQFPNYSSELNVNALLLGDSALYLCASSFRLTSYEQYFGPGTRLTVT.

This chain joins TRBV19 and TRBJ2-6, with a possible D match to TRBD1 (6 bases). CDR1 is LNHDA, CDR2 SQIVND, per germline (reference sequence). The CDR3 is 15 residues long. V shed 5 bases and J shed 0 bases, with 8 bases lying between them. The DNA for the CDR3 is TGTGCCAGTAGTCGACAGGTCTCTGGGGCCAACGTCCTGACTTTC. Translating it yields CASSRQVSGANVLTF.

This chain connects TRBV6-2 or TRBV6-3 to TRBJ2-4; D possibly corresponds to TRBD2 (5 bases). Deletions cut 6 bases from V and 5 bases from J, with 14 bases between. The CDR3 is made up of 14 amino acids. CDR1 and CDR2 from the germline V gene are MNHEY and SVGEGT. CDR3 nucleotides: TGTGCCAGCAGCCGGAGGACTCCCCAAAACATTCAGTACTTC. Residues: CASSRRTPQNIQYF.